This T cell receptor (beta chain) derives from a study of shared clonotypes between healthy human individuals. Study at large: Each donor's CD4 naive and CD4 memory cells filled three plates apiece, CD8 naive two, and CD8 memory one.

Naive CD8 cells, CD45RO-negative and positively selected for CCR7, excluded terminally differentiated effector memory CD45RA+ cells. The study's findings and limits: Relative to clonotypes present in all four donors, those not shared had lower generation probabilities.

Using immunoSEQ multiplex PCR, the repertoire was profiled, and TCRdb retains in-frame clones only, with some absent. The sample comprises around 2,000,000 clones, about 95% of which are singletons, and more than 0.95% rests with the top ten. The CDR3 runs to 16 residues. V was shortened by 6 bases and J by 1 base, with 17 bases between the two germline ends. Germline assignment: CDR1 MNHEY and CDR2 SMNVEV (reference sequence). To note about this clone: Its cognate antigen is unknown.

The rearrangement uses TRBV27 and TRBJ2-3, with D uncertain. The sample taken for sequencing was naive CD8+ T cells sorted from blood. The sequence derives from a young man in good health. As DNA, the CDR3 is TGTGCCAGCAGCTTACACTCAATCGCAGGCACAGATACGCAGTATTTT. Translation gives CASSLHSIAGTDTQYF.